This record covers a single T cell receptor (beta chain). There is no known antigen for this receptor. Base qualities are not provided; no much larger clone lies one nucleotide away. Patients with autoimmune disease history or receiving systemic immunosuppression were excluded from the trial. In every dose cohort, peripheral blood was drawn for TCR sequencing at baseline, cycle 4 day 1, and cycle 7 day 1. The samples were drawn from a first-in-human, open-label, multicenter phase I dose-escalation trial of ivuxolimab. Adults with locally advanced or metastatic melanoma, renal cell carcinoma, hepatocellular carcinoma or head and neck squamous cell carcinoma were enrolled in the trial. CD4+ and CD8+ T cells were sorted separately from peripheral blood before TCR sequencing. The germline V end is reduced by 1 base and the J end by 4 bases; junction bases left unmatched: 12. The germline V gene supplies CDR1 SGHAT and CDR2 FQNNGV. The CDR3 measures 17 amino acids from cysteine to phenylalanine. CDR3 DNA is the only sequence kept; it has 51 bases, read in frame from the first base.

This record belongs to a study of OX40 agonist ivuxolimab in advanced cancers. Concerning the study at large: The costimulatory receptor OX40 (CD134) was targeted by ivuxolimab, a fully human IgG2 agonistic monoclonal antibody. Intravenous ivuxolimab was administered to patients every 2 weeks at six dose levels: 0.01, 0.1, 0.3, 1.5, 3 and 10 mg/kg. Of the roughly 52 dose-escalation patients, hepatocellular carcinoma was present in some 19, melanoma in approximately 15, renal cell carcinoma in 9 and head and neck cancer in 9. In the dose-escalation cohort, 82.7% of patients were male, and the mean age was approximately 64 years, with a range of about 20 to 79. Patients were allowed to have had prior anti-PD-1, anti-PD-L1 or anti-CTLA-4 therapy, and 40% of the dose-escalation patients had been treated with checkpoint inhibitors. Partial responses occurred in three dose-escalation patients: two with cutaneous melanoma and one with hepatocellular carcinoma. Peripheral TCRbeta sequencing was intended to test whether TCR sequence diversity was altered and clonal T-cell expansion was caused by ivuxolimab. The paper describes the monotherapy dose-escalation part (N of about 57 patients) of the phase I trial of ivuxolimab. Study-wide findings and limitations: In partial responders in the 0.1-3.0 mg/kg groups, normalized peripheral clonal expansion was found to be among the lowest, especially among CD8+ T cells. After ivuxolimab, more expanded clones were found on average in CD8+ T cells than in CD4+ T cells. Antigen specificity was not determined for the clonally expanded peripheral T cells. At doses of 0.1 to 3.0 mg/kg, clonal expansion of both CD4+ and CD8+ blood T cells was observed from baseline to week 6. Low levels of normalized T-cell clonal expansion were also shown by some nonresponding patients.

For sequencing of the TCRbeta CDR3 region, genomic DNA was extracted from the sorted cells. The immunoSEQ Assay was used to sequence the TCRbeta CDR3 regions. Sourced from immuneACCESS, this table was stored by TCRdb with only in-frame sequences that have V and J called. A share of the clones is absent; for the studies checked, an unresolved V gene accounts for under half, and the remainder has no known explanation. For this sample the table gives approximately 87,000 clones, of which more than 90% were detected only once. The ten largest clones represent more than 3% of the sample. This sequence originates from an adult with an advanced solid tumor such as melanoma, head and neck, liver or kidney cancer. The V gene is TRBV11-2 and the J gene is TRBJ2-5; TRBD2 agrees with 7 junctional bases. Source: CD4+ or CD8+ T cells sorted from blood, taken in a trial of the OX40 agonist ivuxolimab. The CDR3 protein: CASSLGLVLAVRETQYF. The sequenced DNA is TGTGCCAGCAGCTTAGGTCTTGTGCTAGCGGTAAGAGAGACCCAGTACTTC.